The 30 T cell receptor beta chains listed next were all sequenced from one sample in a study of response to subunit inactivated influenza vaccine. Each CDR3 protein gets one entry after TCRdb re-called the RT-PCR reads with MiXCR. The sample includes around 570,000 distinct CDR3 sequences, 6% to 9% of them seen just once. Material: PBMCs from blood, obtained roughly 24 months after vaccination. These receptors originate from a man aged 50-75 years who received an inactivated influenza vaccine.

This rearrangement joins TRBV29-1 to TRBJ2-3; D is uncertain. Germline V gene sequence: CDR1 SQVTM, CDR2 ANQGSEA. CDR3 length: 11 residues. V lost 4 bases and J lost 11, with 13 bases in between. The CDR3 bases are TGCAGCGTTGTTCACCTTGCCGGGCAGTATTTT. Amino acids: CSVVHLAGQYF.

This clonotype has ten or more counts. The chain carries TRBV25-1 and TRBJ2-1; D unclear. The CDR3 covers 14 residues. Germline-derived CDR1 and CDR2 are MGHDK and SYGVNS. Trimming stripped 5 bases from V and 7 bases from J, with 15 bases between. The CDR3 reads CASSPSPSVNEQFF. The CDR3, as DNA: TGTGCCAGCAGTCCAAGTCCCTCAGTGAATGAGCAGTTCTTC.

V and J are TRBV12-3 or TRBV12-4 and TRBJ2-1; 10 bases agree with TRBD1. The CDR3 extends over 15 amino acids. Trimming cost V 2 bases and J 5 bases; bases outside gene matches: 3. The CDR3 nucleotides are TGTGCCAGCAGTTTACTGGGACAGGGGAACAATGAGCAGTTCTTC. Residues: CASSLLGQGNNEQFF.

The table lists this clonotype with a few counts. The chain has TRBV24-1 and TRBJ2-1, with 11 bases matching TRBD1. V lost 4 bases and J lost 6; bases outside the gene matches: 7. Germline CDR1 reads KGHDR; CDR2 reads SFDVKD. The CDR3 runs to 16 residues. This chain's CDR3 is CATSDHRDRGFNEQFF. The CDR3 nucleotides read TGTGCCACCAGTGACCACCGGGACAGGGGGTTCAATGAGCAGTTCTTC.

This clonotype came up a few times. The gene calls are TRBV6-2 or TRBV6-3 and TRBJ2-7, with D maybe TRBD2 (6 bases). The CDR3 is made up of 20 amino acids. Looked up from germline, CDR1 is MNHEY and CDR2 is SVGEGT. V gave up 7 bases and J gave up 0 bases, with 31 bases separating them. This CDR3 reads CASTSYLFDGISGYSYEQYF. The CDR3 coding sequence is TGTGCCAGCACCTCCTACCTATTCGACGGGATTAGCGGATACTCCTACGAGCAGTACTTC.

The chain couples TRBV15 to TRBJ2-3; TRBD2 might be the D (5 bases). CDR1 is LNHNV and CDR2 is YYDKDF in the germline V gene (reference sequence). V shed 0 bases and J shed 6 bases, with 13 bases lying between them. The CDR3 spans 15 residues. CDR3 DNA sequence: TGTGCCACCAGCAGAGATCGAGGGATCAGGGATACGCAGTATTTT. This sequence encodes CATSRDRGIRDTQYF.

The table lists this clonotype with a few counts. The CDR3 DNA reads as TGTGCCAGCAGCCAATCATTAATGGCGGGACTCACAGATACGCAGTATTTT. Protein: CASSQSLMAGLTDTQYF. V usage is TRBV3-1 and J usage is TRBJ2-3; the D gene is possibly TRBD2 (6 bases). The germline V gene encodes CDR1 LGHDT and CDR2 YNNKEL (reference sequence). With 2 bases removed from V and 2 bases from J, the gap between germline ends came to 17 bases. The CDR3 covers 17 residues.

The chain links TRBV5-1 to TRBJ2-3, with 11 positions matching TRBD2. V lost 0 bases and J lost 2; bases outside the gene matches: 5. Looked up from germline, CDR1 is SGHRS and CDR2 is YFSETQ. This CDR3 spans 17 amino acids. CDR3 sequence: CASSLGSSGGNTDTQYF. The DNA of the CDR3 is TGCGCCAGCAGCTTGGGATCTAGCGGGGGGAACACAGATACGCAGTATTTT. The variable domain in full, with the rest retrieved from reference TRBV5-1 and TRBJ2-3, is KAGVTQTPRYLIKTRGQQVTLSCSPISGHRSVSWYQQTPGQGLQFLFEYFSETQRNKGNFPGRFSGRQFSNSRSEMNVSTLELGDSALYLCASSLGSSGGNTDTQYFGPGTRLTVL.

This clonotype has a count of ten or more. This sequence joins TRBV5-1 and TRBJ2-5; no reliable D call. CDR3 length: 13 residues. Deletions cut 5 bases from V and 2 bases from J, with 10 bases between. Germline-derived CDR1 and CDR2 are SGHRS and YFSETQ. CDR3 protein: CASRTLRQETQYF. In DNA, the CDR3 is TGCGCCAGCAGGACTCTTAGGCAAGAGACCCAGTACTTC.

This clonotype was seen repeatedly, ten times or more. This chain connects TRBV10-3 to TRBJ2-3; possible D gene TRBD1, 5 bases. CDR3 length equals 14 residues. Between the trimmed V and J ends, which lost 6 bases and 3 bases, there was a span of 13 bases. Per germline, CDR1 ENHRY and CDR2 SYGVKD. CDR3 amino acids: CAISQGSWTDTQYF. The CDR3 nucleotides are TGTGCCATCAGCCAGGGTAGTTGGACAGATACGCAGTATTTT.

V is TRBV3-1 and J is TRBJ2-2; D is unclear. Germline V gives CDR1 LGHDT, CDR2 YNNKEL (reference sequence). The CDR3 loop spans 16 amino acids. V dropped 0 bases and J dropped 4 bases, with 12 bases sitting between them. The chain's CDR3 is CASSQERPAGTGELFF. The CDR3 nucleotides read TGTGCCAGCAGCCAAGAAAGACCAGCTGGCACCGGGGAGCTGTTTTTT.

CDR3 sequence (DNA): TGTGCCAGCAGTCTAGGGGCCGTCTCTGGAAACACCATATATTTT. It translates to CASSLGAVSGNTIYF. The chain carries TRBV28 and TRBJ1-3, with a tentative D call TRBD1 (5 bases). V lost 5 bases to trimming and J lost 0 bases, with 11 bases between them. Per the germline V gene, CDR1 is MDHEN and CDR2 is SYDVKM. This CDR3 comprises 15 residues. Combining the CDR3 with reference TRBV28 and TRBJ1-3 gives the whole variable domain DVKVTQSSRYLVKRTGEKVFLECVQDMDHENMFWYRQDPGLGLRLIYFSYDVKMKEKGDIPEGYSVSREKKERFSLILESASTNQTSMYLCASSLGAVSGNTIYFGEGSWLTVV.

This clonotype has only a few counts. This chain connects TRBV11-2 to TRBJ1-1; TRBD1 is a possible D gene (5 bases). This CDR3 has 14 amino acids. Germline CDR1 and CDR2: SGHAT and FQNNGV. V gave up 1 base and J gave up 3 bases, with 9 bases separating them. The CDR3 here is CASSLAPTDTEAFF. CDR3 bases: TGTGCCAGCAGCTTAGCCCCGACAGACACTGAAGCTTTCTTT.

This clonotype was detected only a few times. The chain recombines TRBV20-1 with TRBJ2-1; D gene uncertain. Germline loops: CDR1 DFQATT, CDR2 SNEGSKA (reference sequence). This CDR3 has 14 residues. Trimming pared 1 base from V and 6 bases from J, leaving 13 bases between. The CDR3 spells CSARVLGSFNEQFF. The DNA for the CDR3 is TGCAGTGCTAGAGTTTTGGGTTCTTTCAATGAGCAGTTCTTC.

The J gene is TRBJ2-5, the V gene TRBV19; D remains ambiguous. The CDR3 covers 14 residues. Looked up from germline, CDR1 is LNHDA and CDR2 is SQIVND (reference sequence). With 1 base removed from V and 3 bases from J, the gap between germline ends came to 9 bases. The CDR3 here is CASSIAAGKETQYF. The CDR3 bases are TGTGCCAGTAGTATAGCGGCAGGAAAAGAGACCCAGTACTTC.

This clonotype occurred a few times. The chain combines TRBV24-1 with TRBJ2-2, with D perhaps matching TRBD2 (5 bases). Germline V gene lookup returns CDR1 KGHDR and CDR2 SFDVKD. This CDR3 spans 14 amino acids. Trimming took 3 bases from V and 4 from J, leaving 8 bases between them. In nucleotides, the CDR3 is TGTGCCACCAGTGATGGACTTCTCACCGGGGAGCTGTTTTTT. This gives the protein CATSDGLLTGELFF.

This clonotype was counted only a few times. The J gene is TRBJ2-5, the V gene TRBV5-5; 7 bases line up with TRBD1. The CDR3 spans 15 residues. V shed 5 bases, J shed 9 bases, and the junction held 16 bases outside the gene matches. In germline, CDR1 is SGHKS, CDR2 YYEKEE (reference sequence). This CDR3 reads CASRRDSFSGWAQYF. For the CDR3, the DNA is TGTGCCAGCAGACGGGACAGCTTCAGCGGTTGGGCCCAGTACTTC.

The chain recombines TRBV12-3 or TRBV12-4 with TRBJ2-1, with D unresolved. The ends were cut back, 6 bases at V and 15 bases at J, with 18 bases in the middle. CDR3 length equals 12 residues. DNA for the CDR3: TGTGCCAGCAGGTACGCCCAAGGCCCTCCGTTCTTC. Amino acids: CASRYAQGPPFF.

This clonotype was counted only a few times. This chain uses TRBV7-9 with TRBJ1-2; D remains ambiguous. CDR1 SEHNR and CDR2 FQNEAQ come from the germline V gene (reference sequence). Deletions cut 2 bases from V and 2 bases from J, with 6 bases between. This CDR3 has 13 amino acids. CDR3 region: CASSLNLNYGYTF. DNA for the CDR3: TGTGCCAGCAGCTTAAACCTAAACTATGGCTACACCTTC.

This clonotype was detected a few times. The V gene is TRBV5-1, the J gene TRBJ2-1, with D possibly TRBD2 on 5 matching bases. V was trimmed by 4 bases and J by 8 bases, leaving 19 bases between them. The CDR3 runs to 15 residues. The V gene's germline CDR1 is SGHRS and CDR2 YFSETQ. The CDR3 here is CASSLPTTSGDEQFF. CDR3 nucleotides: TGCGCCAGCAGCCTGCCGACTACCTCCGGCGATGAGCAGTTCTTC.

Only a few counts were recorded for this clonotype. The V and J genes are TRBV3-1 and TRBJ2-7, with 7 bases fitting TRBD1. The length of the CDR3 is 15 residues. Germline trimming cut 4 bases from V and 3 bases from J; bases unmatched to any gene: 9. Germline CDR1 is LGHDT and CDR2 is YNNKEL (reference sequence). In DNA, the CDR3 is TGTGCCAGCAGCCCCGGTGGACAGGTTTTCTACGAGCAGTACTTC. The encoded protein is CASSPGGQVFYEQYF.

This clonotype was seen ten or more times. The genes are TRBV10-3 and TRBJ1-1, with D maybe TRBD1 (5 bases). The CDR3 spans 12 residues. Trimming took off 11 bases at V and 0 bases at J, with 10 bases between the two ends. Germline CDR1 is ENHRY and CDR2 is SYGVKD. CDR3 in DNA: TGTGCCGGCGGGGGGTTGAACACTGAAGCTTTCTTT. As protein: CAGGGLNTEAFF.

Ten or more counts support this clonotype. The chain links TRBV7-2 to TRBJ2-7; no firm D call. This CDR3 is built from 13 residues. With 2 bases removed from V and 2 bases from J, the gap between germline ends came to 7 bases. Looked up from germline, CDR1 is SGHTA and CDR2 is FQGNSA. In nucleotides, the CDR3 is TGTGCCAGCAGCTTATTCCCCGCCTACGAGCAGTACTTC. Translated, it gives CASSLFPAYEQYF.

This clonotype was observed at least ten times. The chain carries TRBV11-2 and TRBJ2-1, with D unresolved. Deletions cut 5 bases from V and 7 bases from J, with 15 bases between. Germline V lookup: CDR1 SGHAT, CDR2 FQNNGV. CDR3 length: 14 amino acids. CDR3: CASSPQTLGNEQFF. DNA of the CDR3: TGTGCCAGCAGCCCCCAAACGCTTGGGAATGAGCAGTTCTTC.

The rearrangement joins TRBV28 to TRBJ2-5; TRBD2 aligns across 12 bases. Germline CDR1 reads MDHEN; CDR2 reads SYDVKM. The J segment lost 6 bases and the V segment lost 6 bases, leaving 17 bases of the junction unmatched. The CDR3 extends over 18 amino acids. CDR3 protein: CASSPLRLAGAVVQTQYF. Written as DNA, the CDR3 is TGTGCCAGCAGCCCTTTAAGACTAGCGGGGGCCGTAGTACAGACCCAGTACTTC. Together with reference TRBV28 and TRBJ2-5, the CDR3 gives the full variable domain: DVKVTQSSRYLVKRTGEKVFLECVQDMDHENMFWYRQDPGLGLRLIYFSYDVKMKEKGDIPEGYSVSREKKERFSLILESASTNQTSMYLCASSPLRLAGAVVQTQYFGPGTRLLVL.

There are many counts of this clonotype. V and J are TRBV2 and TRBJ2-5, with 9 bases fitting TRBD1. The germline V gene has CDR1 SNHLY and CDR2 FYNNEI. Trimming removed 4 bases from V and 5 bases from J; junction bases left unmatched: 5. There are 14 residues in the CDR3. The CDR3 spells CASSATGGVETQYF. The CDR3 DNA reads as TGTGCCAGCAGTGCGACAGGGGGGGTGGAGACCCAGTACTTC.

This chain uses TRBV7-9 with TRBJ2-7; TRBD1 agrees at 9 bases. Germline CDR1 SEHNR, CDR2 FQNEAQ (reference sequence). The CDR3 is 15 amino acids. V lost 5 bases, J lost 2 bases, and 7 bases stayed unmatched. Here the CDR3 reads CASSRTGASTYEQYF. The CDR3 DNA reads as TGTGCCAGCAGCAGGACAGGGGCCAGTACCTACGAGCAGTACTTC.

This clonotype was detected many times. The chain recombines TRBV7-9 with TRBJ2-1; D remains ambiguous. The length of the CDR3 is 13 residues. The germline CDR1 and CDR2 sequences are SEHNR and FQNEAQ (reference sequence). The germline V and J ends were trimmed by 1 base and 5 bases, with 6 bases remaining between them. The CDR3 sequence: CASSLEINNEQFF. In DNA, the CDR3 is TGTGCCAGCAGCTTAGAGATAAACAATGAGCAGTTCTTC.

In this sample, this clonotype turned up many times. At one of its ends the junction is not consistent with the germline gene, which may arise from a read error. The CDR3 reads CASSLGQETDTQYF. The CDR3 nucleotides read TGTGCCAGCAGCTTAGGACAGGAGACGGATACGCAGTATTTT. The chain employs TRBV5-1 and TRBJ2-3, with TRBD1 identical over 7 bases. The CDR3 loop spans 14 amino acids. CDR1 is SGHRS, CDR2 YFSETQ, per germline. The full variable domain, with the rest looked up from reference TRBV5-1 and TRBJ2-3, is KAGVTQTPRYLIKTRGQQVTLSCSPISGHRSVSWYQQTPGQGLQFLFEYFSETQRNKGNFPGRFSGRQFSNSRSEMNVSTLELGDSALYLCASSLGQETDTQYFGPGTRLTVL.

In its sample, this clonotype was seen a few times. The CDR3 loop reads CASSFQRGPTIGNTEAFF. The CDR3 nucleotides are TGTGCCAGCAGTTTTCAAAGGGGGCCCACTATAGGGAACACTGAAGCTTTCTTT. V usage is TRBV27 and J usage is TRBJ1-1; 7 bases are shared with TRBD1. CDR3 length equals 18 residues. The V segment lost 3 bases and the J segment 1 base; nucleotides outside the gene matches: 14. The germline V gene encodes CDR1 MNHEY and CDR2 SMNVEV (reference sequence).